The 14 T cell receptor beta chains below were found in one sample sequenced in a study of breast tumors, draining lymph nodes, adjacent tissues. MiXCR, applied by TCRdb to the multiplex PCR reads, yields one record per CDR3 protein. The sample holds approximately 180,000 distinct CDR3 sequences, 30% to 40% seen once. Samples came from axillary lymph nodes draining the breast cancer. Sequenced sample: axillary lymph node tissue. Receptors originate from a female donor with breast cancer. Some clones in this sample may be carry-over from other donors' samples.

A word on this clonotype: A much larger clone differs by one base, so this may be a read error. This chain connects TRBV20-1 to TRBJ2-1, with D unclear. This CDR3 spans 15 amino acids. Germline values: CDR1 DFQATT, CDR2 SNEGSKA (reference sequence). The CDR3 DNA reads as TGCAGTGCTAGTCGCGCCAGGAGCTCCTCCAATGAGCAGTTCTTC. It is translated as CSASRARSSSNEQFF.

This clonotype came up a few times. Since a much larger clone is just one base distant, this may be a read error. The J gene is TRBJ2-5, the V gene TRBV6-4; 9 positions match TRBD1. The germline V gene has CDR1 MRHNA and CDR2 SNTAGT. The CDR3 totals 14 residues. J lost 6 bases, V lost 6 bases, and 8 bases had no gene match. The CDR3 loop is CASSHRTGEKTQYF. The CDR3 nucleotides read TGTGCCAGCAGCCACCGGACAGGGGAGAAGACCCAGTACTTC.

In this sample, this clonotype turned up many times. The genes are TRBV9 and TRBJ1-2; no reliable D call. This CDR3 is built from 14 residues. Per germline, CDR1 SGDLS and CDR2 YYNGEE. V lost 0 bases and J lost 4, with 10 bases in between. CDR3 region: CASSVVGGPYGYTF. CDR3 DNA: TGTGCCAGCAGCGTAGTGGGCGGCCCCTATGGCTACACCTTC.

This clonotype was observed at least ten times. V and J are TRBV7-9 and TRBJ2-5, with D perhaps matching TRBD2 (7 bases). This CDR3 region has 16 residues. V was trimmed by 6 bases and J by 1 base, leaving 18 bases between them. CDR1 is SEHNR, CDR2 FQNEAQ, per germline (reference sequence). The CDR3 coding sequence is TGTGCCAGCAGGAAAGGGGGGGGGCTACTCCAAGAGACCCAGTACTTC. Its translation: CASRKGGGLLQETQYF.

This clonotype has a count of ten or more. The chain uses TRBV4-3 and TRBJ2-3; D remains unclear. The CDR3 sequence is 15 residues long. Per germline, CDR1 LGHNA and CDR2 YSLEER. V was trimmed by 0 bases and J by 4 bases, leaving 11 bases between them. In nucleotides, the CDR3 is TGCGCCAGCAGCCAAGATTCAAAACTTGCAGATACGCAGTATTTT. This translates into CASSQDSKLADTQYF.

The V call is TRBV25-1, the J call TRBJ2-3, with TRBD1 identical over 8 bases. The J segment lost 4 bases and the V segment lost 5 bases, leaving 11 bases of the junction unmatched. Per germline, CDR1 MGHDK and CDR2 SYGVNS. The CDR3 runs to 16 residues. As DNA, the CDR3 is TGTGCCAGCAGTAACCATTTAGGACAGGGCGCAGATACGCAGTATTTT. This encodes CASSNHLGQGADTQYF. Complete variable domain (other parts from reference TRBV25-1 and TRBJ2-3): EADIYQTPRYLVIGTGKKITLECSQTMGHDKMYWYQQDPGMELHLIHYSYGVNSTEKGDLSSESTVSRIRTEHFPLTLESARPSHTSQYLCASSNHLGQGADTQYFGPGTRLTVL.

This clonotype was picked up many times. This chain joins TRBV20-1 and TRBJ2-3; D tentatively reads TRBD1 or TRBD2 (5 bases each). V dropped 4 bases and J dropped 2 bases, with 13 bases sitting between them. Germline assignment: CDR1 DFQATT and CDR2 SNEGSKA (reference sequence). The CDR3 consists of 14 residues. CDR3 residues: CSANPPGTTDTQYF. CDR3 nucleotides: TGCAGTGCTAACCCACCGGGGACCACAGATACGCAGTATTTT.

Many counts were recorded for this clonotype. J is TRBJ2-7 and V is TRBV15, with D tentatively TRBD1 or TRBD2 (5 bases each). CDR3 length equals 12 residues. Germline-derived CDR1 and CDR2 are LNHNV and YYDKDF (reference sequence). Trimming left V 4 bases short and J 5 bases short, with 9 bases between. The CDR3 sequence: CATSKGDHEQYF. The CDR3 bases are TGTGCCACCAGCAAAGGGGACCACGAGCAGTACTTC.

Points on this clonotype: Without the conserved terminal phenylalanine or tryptophan, this CDR3 likely stems from a read error. The V and J genes are TRBV7-9 and TRBJ2-3; weak D call: TRBD2 (5 bases). V lost 3 bases, J lost 9 bases, and 16 bases lay in between. CDR1 is SEHNR, CDR2 FQNEAQ, per germline (reference sequence). The CDR3 totals 14 residues. For the CDR3, the DNA is TGTGCCAGCAGCTTGGATGCGACTACCTCAACGCAGTATCTC. Residues: CASSLDATTSTQYL.

This clonotype has ten or more counts. The rearrangement joins TRBV7-9 to TRBJ1-2; D gene unclear. V was shortened by 3 bases and J by 3 bases, with 8 bases between the two germline ends. This CDR3 comprises 13 residues. CDR1 and CDR2 from the germline V gene are SEHNR and FQNEAQ (reference sequence). As DNA, the CDR3 is TGTGCCAGCAGCTTGCGGCCAGACTATGGCTACACCTTC. Translated: CASSLRPDYGYTF.

This clonotype was counted only a few times. The chain joins TRBV19 to TRBJ1-1; 7 positions agree with TRBD1. Germline CDR1 and CDR2: LNHDA and SQIVND (reference sequence). Trimming at V came to 4 bases and at J to 1 base, leaving 6 bases not matched to a gene. This CDR3 has 15 amino acids. The CDR3 DNA reads as TGTGCCAGTAGTAACGGTCGGACAGGGAACACTGAAGCTTTCTTT. Translating gives CASSNGRTGNTEAFF.

This clonotype was detected only a few times. The chain combines TRBV10-3 with TRBJ1-1; D is unclear. The CDR3 is 14 amino acids. Germline V lookup: CDR1 ENHRY, CDR2 SYGVKD. The V gene lost 0 bases and the J gene lost 11 bases, with 16 bases spanning the gap. In DNA, the CDR3 is TGTGCCATCAGTGAGTCGACTACGAGTTTTACGGCTTTCTTT. The encoded protein is CAISESTTSFTAFF.

At least ten counts were recorded for this clonotype. V usage is TRBV7-3 and J usage is TRBJ2-7; TRBD2 might be the D (6 bases). Germline V CDR1 and CDR2: SGHTA, FQGTGA. The CDR3 covers 15 residues. Trimming cost V 0 bases and J 3 bases, with 12 bases left between them. Written as DNA, the CDR3 is TGTGCCAGCAGCTTAACGCACGGCGGGGTCTACGAGCAGTACTTC. As protein: CASSLTHGGVYEQYF.

This clonotype was counted ten times or more. The chain is built from TRBV11-1 and TRBJ2-3; 9 nucleotides match TRBD2. The CDR3 has 15 amino acids. Germline CDR1 SGHAT, CDR2 FQDESV (reference sequence). V was pared by 5 bases and J by 2 bases, with 5 bases of the junction left unmatched. As DNA, the CDR3 is TGTGCCAGCAGCCCCAGCGGGAGGCCCACAGATACGCAGTATTTT. It yields the protein CASSPSGRPTDTQYF.